This entry lists 25 T cell receptor beta chains sequenced from one sample in a study of T cell responses to AZD1222 COVID-19 vaccine. The method was immunoSEQ multiplex PCR; TCRdb's version includes in-frame clones alone and lacks a portion of them. Here the sample spans about 67,000 clones, around 80% being singletons. This material consisted of peripheral blood, taken on day 0 of AZD1222 vaccination. The receptors were sampled from an adult in good health.

The chain links TRBV3-1 (or the pseudogene TRBV3-2) to TRBJ1-6; 7 bases map to TRBD1. The length of the CDR3 is 14 residues. Germline trimming cut 7 bases from V and 5 bases from J; bases unmatched to any gene: 5. Per the germline V gene, CDR1 is LGHDT and CDR2 is YNNKEL (reference sequence). DNA of the CDR3: TGTGCCAGCACGACCGGGACAGATAATTCACCCCTCCACTTT. It codes for CASTTGTDNSPLHF.

The V and J genes are TRBV28 and TRBJ1-5; 9 nucleotides align to TRBD1. Per germline, CDR1 MDHEN and CDR2 SYDVKM. The J segment lost 0 bases and the V segment lost 8 bases, leaving 11 bases of the junction unmatched. This CDR3 is 17 amino acids long. The chain's CDR3 is CASALGQGGYSNQPQHF. CDR3 sequence (DNA): TGTGCCAGCGCATTGGGACAGGGTGGGTATAGCAATCAGCCCCAGCATTTT.

This clone was seen at least ten times. This chain connects TRBV7-6 to TRBJ1-6; D not resolved. Germline CDR1 and CDR2: SGHVS and FNYEAQ. The CDR3 loop spans 18 amino acids. Deletions cut 1 base from V and 0 bases from J, with 13 bases between. CDR3 sequence: CASSLESGGSSYNSPLHF. The CDR3 DNA reads as TGTGCCAGCAGCTTAGAGTCGGGCGGGAGCTCCTATAATTCACCCCTCCACTTT.

The gene calls are TRBV6-6 and TRBJ1-4, with D unresolved. V lost 4 bases and J lost 3, with 9 bases in between. This CDR3 has 14 residues. CDR1 is MNHNY and CDR2 is SVGAGI in the germline V gene (reference sequence). The CDR3 DNA is TGTGCCAGCAGTTCCGTCGGCTCTAATGAAAAACTGTTTTTT. Its protein is CASSSVGSNEKLFF.

This chain joins TRBV4-1 and TRBJ1-1, with D possibly TRBD1 on 6 matching bases. The CDR3 is 15 amino acids. CDR1 and CDR2 (germline): MGHRA, YSYEKL. V shed 8 bases and J shed 7 bases, with 23 bases lying between them. The CDR3 DNA reads TGCGCCAGCTGGGGGCAGGGAGAGGGTAACGGTGAAGCTTTCTTT. Amino acids: CASWGQGEGNGEAFF.

The rearrangement joins TRBV28 to TRBJ2-1; the match to TRBD2 covers 10 bases. The CDR3 length is 17 residues. Unmatched junction bases numbered 10, after V lost 7 bases and J lost 1 base. Germline assignment: CDR1 MDHEN and CDR2 SYDVKM. CDR3: CASTSSGRASSYNEQFF. CDR3 nucleotides: TGTGCCAGCACCAGCAGCGGGAGGGCCAGTTCCTACAATGAGCAGTTCTTC. The variable domain in full, completed from reference TRBV28 and TRBJ2-1, reads DVKVTQSSRYLVKRTGEKVFLECVQDMDHENMFWYRQDPGLGLRLIYFSYDVKMKEKGDIPEGYSVSREKKERFSLILESASTNQTSMYLCASTSSGRASSYNEQFFGPGTRLTVL.

The gene calls are TRBV19 and TRBJ2-1; 11 positions match TRBD2. CDR1 and CDR2 (germline): LNHDA, SQIVND (reference sequence). The CDR3 consists of 18 residues. J was trimmed by 8 bases and V by 3 bases; bases with no gene match: 15. The CDR3 DNA sequence: TGTGCCAGTAGTATTAGAGGTAGCGGGAGGGCCGAGTCGGATGAGCAGTTCTTC. Translation: CASSIRGSGRAESDEQFF. Complete variable domain (other parts from reference TRBV19 and TRBJ2-1): DGGITQSPKYLFRKEGQNVTLSCEQNLNHDAMYWYRQDPGQGLRLIYYSQIVNDFQKGDIAEGYSVSREKKESFPLTVTSAQKNPTAFYLCASSIRGSGRAESDEQFFGPGTRLTVL.

The rearrangement joins TRBV7-6 to TRBJ2-1; tentative D call: TRBD2 (6 bases). V was clipped by 1 base and J by 4 bases, with 11 bases between them. CDR3 length equals 15 residues. The V gene's germline CDR1 is SGHVS and CDR2 FNYEAQ. The CDR3 nucleotides read TGTGCCAGCAGCTTAGGGGCGGGGAAATACAATGAGCAGTTCTTC. This codes for CASSLGAGKYNEQFF.

The V gene is TRBV28, the J gene TRBJ2-7; 7 nucleotides agree with TRBD1. The length of the CDR3 is 17 residues. Germline CDR1 reads MDHEN; CDR2 reads SYDVKM. J was trimmed by 3 bases and V by 1 base; bases with no gene match: 12. This CDR3 reads CASSLFPQTGSHYEQYF. The CDR3 region has the DNA TGTGCCAGCAGTTTATTTCCCCAGACAGGGTCCCACTACGAGCAGTACTTC.

The sample holds one count of this clone. Written as DNA, the CDR3 is TGTGCCAGCAGCCTATACCGGGACAGGGTCTACGAGCAGTACTTC. This gives the protein CASSLYRDRVYEQYF. The chain links TRBV7-9 to TRBJ2-7, with TRBD1 identical over 9 bases. The CDR3 has 15 residues. In germline, CDR1 is SEHNR, CDR2 FQNEAQ (reference sequence). The V segment lost 5 bases and the J segment 3 bases; nucleotides outside the gene matches: 8.

J is TRBJ2-1 and V is TRBV24-1, with D perhaps matching TRBD2 (6 bases). V was shortened by 1 base and J by 9 bases, with 12 bases between the two germline ends. The CDR3 length is 14 residues. Germline CDR1 reads KGHDR; CDR2 reads SFDVKD. CDR3 sequence (DNA): TGTGCCACCAGTGATTTCACTAGCCAAAGTGAGCAGTTCTTC. Its translation is CATSDFTSQSEQFF.

The genes are TRBV4-1 and TRBJ1-2; D call uncertain. Germline CDR1 is MGHRA and CDR2 is YSYEKL. The germline V and J ends were trimmed by 1 base and 4 bases, with 16 bases remaining between them. The CDR3 totals 16 residues. The CDR3 protein is CASSQGRPSAPYGYTF. The DNA for the CDR3 is TGCGCCAGCAGCCAAGGTCGGCCGTCGGCTCCCTATGGCTACACCTTC.

The chain couples TRBV7-8 to TRBJ2-5; TRBD2 is a possible D gene (6 bases). The CDR3 extends over 15 amino acids. Germline CDR1 is SGHVS and CDR2 is FQNEAQ. Trimming stripped 0 bases from V and 5 bases from J, with 13 bases between. CDR3 nucleotides: TGTGCCAGCAGCTTAGCGAGGACGGGGAGGGAGACCCAGTACTTC. Protein: CASSLARTGRETQYF.

The chain combines TRBV5-5 with TRBJ2-1, with D uncertain. Trimming stripped 3 bases from V and 10 bases from J, with 23 bases between. The CDR3 contains 16 residues. CDR1 and CDR2 from the germline V gene are SGHKS and YYEKEE (reference sequence). CDR3 in amino acids: CASSSADLRLADEQFF. The CDR3 bases are TGTGCCAGCAGCTCGGCAGACCTTCGTTTGGCCGACGAGCAGTTCTTC.

The rearrangement links TRBV4-3 to TRBJ2-4; 10 positions agree with TRBD2. Germline CDR1 LGHNA, CDR2 YSLEER. CDR3 length equals 15 residues. Trimming at V came to 8 bases and at J to 5 bases, leaving 9 bases not matched to a gene. The CDR3 here is CASAPTSGWENIQYF. The CDR3 DNA follows: TGCGCCAGCGCTCCGACTAGCGGGTGGGAAAACATTCAGTACTTC.

The sample holds one count of this clone. The V gene is TRBV28, the J gene TRBJ1-1; a weak D match, TRBD1 (6 bases). The ends were cut back, 4 bases at V and 1 base at J, with 13 bases in the middle. CDR1 is MDHEN, CDR2 SYDVKM, per germline. CDR3 length: 15 amino acids. This CDR3 is CASSSGVPRNTEAFF. DNA for the CDR3: TGTGCCAGCAGTTCAGGGGTCCCGAGGAACACTGAAGCTTTCTTT.

This clone was seen more than once but under ten times. J is TRBJ2-6 and V is TRBV11-3; 8 bases are a match to TRBD1. CDR3 length: 17 amino acids. Losses at the gene ends were 1 base for V and 2 bases for J; bases not matched to a gene: 4. CDR1 is SGHNT, CDR2 YENEEA, per germline. The CDR3 nucleotides are TGTGCCAGCAGCTTAGGGACAGGGAAGACTGGGGCCAACGTCCTGACTTTC. It specifies CASSLGTGKTGANVLTF. The full variable domain, rest sourced from reference TRBV11-3 and TRBJ2-6, is EAGVVQSPRYKIIEKKQPVAFWCNPISGHNTLYWYLQNLGQGPELLIRYENEEAVDDSQLPKDRFSAERLKGVDSTLKIQPAELGDSAVYLCASSLGTGKTGANVLTFGAGSRLTVL.

This clone has only a few counts. The chain employs TRBV7-2 and TRBJ1-1; TRBD1 matches at 9 bases. From germline, CDR1 is SGHTA and CDR2 FQGNSA. With V trimmed by 4 bases and J by 1 base, 7 bases remained unmatched. This CDR3 spans 16 amino acids. The CDR3 spells CASSSVPGQGNTEAFF. Here the CDR3 DNA reads TGTGCCAGCAGCTCCGTCCCGGGACAGGGGAACACTGAAGCTTTCTTT.

The CDR3 loop reads CATSDPSGGASTDTQYF. The CDR3 DNA reads as TGTGCCACCAGTGACCCTAGCGGGGGGGCCAGCACAGATACGCAGTATTTT. The chain recombines TRBV24-1 with TRBJ2-3; 12 bases agree with TRBD2. J lost 0 bases, V lost 4 bases, and 4 bases had no gene match. The CDR3 covers 17 residues. Germline assignment: CDR1 KGHDR and CDR2 SFDVKD.

The V and J genes are TRBV7-2 and TRBJ1-5; D is ambiguous. V was clipped by 5 bases and J by 0 bases, with 5 bases between them. The V gene's germline CDR1 is SGHTA and CDR2 FQGNSA. The CDR3 is 13 amino acids. The CDR3 coding sequence is TGTGCCAGCAGCCCCAATAGCAATCAGCCCCAGCATTTT. It is translated as CASSPNSNQPQHF. Looking up the rest from reference TRBV7-2 and TRBJ1-5 gives the full variable domain: GAGVSQSPSNKVTEKGKDVELRCDPISGHTALYWYRQSLGQGLEFLIYFQGNSAPDKSGLPSDRFSAERTGGSVSTLTIQRTQQEDSAVYLCASSPNSNQPQHFGDGTRLSIL.

The chain recombines TRBV7-2 with TRBJ2-3; D might be TRBD2 (6 bases). V lost 3 bases and J 0 bases, leaving 10 bases between the germline ends. This CDR3 region has 15 residues. CDR1 is SGHTA, CDR2 FQGNSA, per germline. CDR3 region: CASSLIAVSTDTQYF. CDR3 DNA: TGTGCCAGCAGCTTGATAGCGGTTAGCACAGATACGCAGTATTTT.

Only a few counts were recorded for this clone. The rearrangement links TRBV28 to TRBJ2-7; 8 bases are shared with TRBD1. The trim removed 4 bases at V and 3 bases at J, leaving 17 bases unmatched. Germline CDR1 reads MDHEN; CDR2 reads SYDVKM. This CDR3 is 18 amino acids long. CDR3 in DNA: TGTGCCAGCAGTTCCCAACCTACGACAGGGGAAAGTTACTACGAGCAGTACTTC. As protein: CASSSQPTTGESYYEQYF.

The V and J genes are TRBV7-2 and TRBJ2-7; D is unresolved. This CDR3 is built from 12 residues. V lost 4 bases to trimming and J lost 9 bases, with 13 bases between them. Germline V gives CDR1 SGHTA, CDR2 FQGNSA. CDR3 DNA sequence: TGTGCCAGCAGCTCGACCCCCTCGGGGCAGTACTTC. Translated, it gives CASSSTPSGQYF.

This clone was counted between two and nine times. V and J are TRBV4-2 and TRBJ1-2; no definite D call. V shed 5 bases and J shed 2 bases, with 18 bases lying between them. This CDR3 contains 16 residues. Germline V CDR1 and CDR2: LGHNA, YNFKEQ. The CDR3 bases are TGTGCCAGCAGCGGGAGCACATCGGGTCTCAACTATGGCTACACCTTC. Its protein product is CASSGSTSGLNYGYTF.

V and J are TRBV6-1 and TRBJ1-6; D gene unclear. Trimming left V 3 bases short and J 8 bases short, with 14 bases between. Germline assignment: CDR1 MNHNS and CDR2 SASEGT. The CDR3 extends over 15 amino acids. The CDR3 DNA sequence: TGTGCCAGCAGTGATTCCCTAAGTTTGGATTCACCCCTCCACTTT. Its translation: CASSDSLSLDSPLHF.